This T cell receptor (beta chain) emerged from a study of blood T cell repertoires in COVID-19. Authors' analysis steps: The authors estimated nucleated cell counts from reference gene primer amplification. Only in-frame clones appear in the TCRdb table, and some are missing; sequencing was by immunoSEQ multiplex PCR. For V, J and clone size, that table is used; D and trimming come from the DNA. The data hold more than 70,000 clones, with around 84% observed a single time. The sample consisted of peripheral blood. This sequence originates from a woman aged 80 or over in a cohort sampled during active or convalescent COVID-19.

The CDR3 loop reads CASRRDSGTGELFF. Here the CDR3 DNA reads TGCGCCAGCAGAAGGGACAGCGGCACCGGGGAGCTGTTTTTT. The chain recombines TRBV5-1 with TRBJ2-2, with 7 bases lining up with TRBD1. V lost 5 bases to trimming and J lost 4 bases; unmatched junction nucleotides: 5. The germline V gene has CDR1 SGHRS and CDR2 YFSETQ. The CDR3 length is 14 residues.